A selection of T cell receptor beta chains follows, all from one sample in a study of neurological immune-mediated disorders. TCRdb reprocessed the 5' RACE reads via MiXCR and lists one record per CDR3 protein. The top ten hold around a quarter of the sample, which has approximately 30,000 distinct CDR3 sequences, around 4% seen once. The sequencing sample was made of CD4+ T cells from blood. Source of these receptors: a woman in her forties in good health. Each CDR3 is given with its conserved first and last residue. The D gene is left open where the match is weak. The size field is filled for only some rows; it gives once, few, many or a size class.

TRBV5-1,TRBD2,TRBJ2-3,13,many,CASKREGTDTQYF,TGCGCCAGCAAGCGGGAGGGGACAGATACGCAGTATTTT
TRBV5-1,TRBD2,TRBJ2-5,14,many,CASSPTSGQETQYF,TGCGCCAGCAGCCCGACTAGCGGGCAAGAGACCCAGTACTTC
TRBV6-1,TRBD2,TRBJ2-5,20,many,CASSEEEWTSGARGGETQYF,TGTGCCAGCAGTGAAGAGGAATGGACTAGCGGAGCCCGAGGGGGAGAGACCCAGTACTTC
TRBV11-2,-,TRBJ2-5,13,-,CASSRQAGETQYF,TGTGCCAGCAGTCGACAGGCGGGGGAGACCCAGTACTTC
TRBV12-3/TRBV12-4,-,TRBJ1-5,14,many,CATRIIGVGQPQHF,TGTGCCACCCGCATTATTGGGGTTGGTCAGCCCCAGCATTTT
TRBV5-1,-,TRBJ2-6,17,many,CASSSGDPVVGANVLTF,TGCGCCAGCAGCTCCGGGGACCCCGTTGTTGGGGCCAACGTCCTGACTTTC
TRBV4-2,-,TRBJ2-7,13,-,CASSQDRFYEQYF,TGTGCCAGCAGTCAGGACAGATTCTACGAGCAGTACTTC
TRBV20-1,-,TRBJ2-4,14,many,CSARGTLGEHIQYF,TGCAGTGCTAGGGGTACGCTGGGGGAACACATTCAGTACTTC
TRBV5-1,-,TRBJ2-7,12,many,CASSTGNYEQYF,TGCGCCAGCAGTACTGGGAACTACGAGCAGTACTTC
TRBV14,-,TRBJ1-2,16,many,CASSQAPRSITYGYTF,TGTGCCAGCAGCCAAGCCCCCCGAAGTATCACCTATGGCTACACCTTC
TRBV6-4,-,TRBJ2-1,13,many,CASSGETGDGQFF,TGTGCCAGCAGTGGCGAGACCGGAGATGGGCAGTTCTTC
TRBV14,-,TRBJ2-5,15,many,CASSQAPAVRETQYF,TGTGCCAGCAGCCAGGCGCCAGCTGTTAGAGAGACCCAGTACTTC
TRBV27,-,TRBJ2-5,14,many,CASSSRGGQETQYF,TGTGCCAGCAGTTCCAGGGGAGGCCAAGAGACCCAGTACTTC
TRBV7-9,-,TRBJ2-5,17,medium-sized,CASSNGREGRPQETQYF,TGTGCCAGCAGCAACGGACGTGAGGGCAGACCCCAAGAGACCCAGTACTTC
TRBV20-1,-,TRBJ2-7,11,many,CSAARDYEQYF,TGCAGTGCTGCCCGGGACTACGAGCAGTACTTC
TRBV3-1,TRBD2,TRBJ2-7,14,many,CASSPRLAVYEQYF,TGTGCCAGCAGCCCTCGGCTAGCGGTCTACGAGCAGTACTTC
TRBV20-1,-,TRBJ1-5,17,many,CSAIRQAGPYSNQPQHF,TGCAGTGCTATACGACAGGCGGGGCCCTATAGCAATCAGCCCCAGCATTTT
TRBV11-2,-,TRBJ1-1,14,-,CASSLSGFGTEAFF,TGTGCCAGCAGCTTAAGCGGGTTCGGCACTGAAGCTTTCTTT
TRBV7-2,TRBD2,TRBJ2-3,17,many,CASSPRLAGLVTDTQYF,TGTGCCAGCAGCCCACGACTAGCGGGACTAGTCACAGATACGCAGTATTTT
TRBV14,TRBD2,TRBJ2-2,17,many,CASSPLGLADYTGELFF,TGTGCCAGCAGCCCCCTGGGACTAGCGGATTATACCGGGGAGCTGTTTTTT
TRBV5-1,-,TRBJ2-1,16,many,CASSPTKGSSYNEQFF,TGCGCCAGCAGCCCAACTAAGGGAAGCTCCTACAATGAGCAGTTCTTC
TRBV5-1,TRBD2,TRBJ2-7,16,many,CASSPSSGRASYEQYF,TGCGCCAGCAGCCCTTCTAGCGGGAGGGCGTCCTACGAGCAGTACTTC
TRBV20-1,TRBD2,TRBJ2-3,11,many,CSARVGGIGGF,TGCAGTGCTAGAGTCGGGGGGATTGGGGGTTTT
TRBV20-1,TRBD2,TRBJ2-3,17,many,CSARDAPTSGGTDTQYF,TGCAGTGCTAGAGATGCCCCGACTAGCGGAGGCACAGATACGCAGTATTTT
TRBV20-1,TRBD2,TRBJ2-1,14,many,CSTSPGLGYNEQFF,TGCAGTACCAGCCCGGGACTAGGGTACAATGAGCAGTTCTTC
TRBV5-6,-,TRBJ2-7,15,many,CASSLEGDASYEQYF,TGTGCCAGCAGCTTGGAAGGGGACGCATCCTACGAGCAGTACTTC
TRBV6-2/TRBV6-3,-,TRBJ1-1,15,-,CASRIKGGTNTEAFF,TGTGCCAGCAGAATAAAGGGGGGGACAAACACTGAAGCTTTCTTT
TRBV5-1,-,TRBJ2-5,13,many,CASSFSEGETQYF,TGCGCCAGCAGCTTCAGTGAAGGAGAGACCCAGTACTTC
TRBV20-1,-,TRBJ2-7,13,many,CSARGGKSYEQYF,TGCAGTGCTCGAGGGGGGAAGTCCTACGAGCAGTACTTC
TRBV28,-,TRBJ2-6,15,many,CASNLSGGGANVLTF,TGTGCCAGCAACCTAAGCGGCGGTGGGGCCAACGTCCTGACTTTC
TRBV20-1,-,TRBJ1-5,14,many,CSAGGAGRSQPQHF,TGCAGTGCCGGGGGGGCCGGTCGGAGTCAGCCCCAGCATTTT
TRBV7-9,TRBD1,TRBJ2-2,16,many,CASSLYTGGNTGELFF,TGTGCCAGCAGCTTATATACAGGGGGAAACACCGGGGAGCTGTTTTTT
TRBV5-1,TRBD2,TRBJ2-6,16,many,CASSEGGISGANVLTF,TGCGCCAGCAGCGAGGGAGGGATCTCTGGGGCCAACGTCCTGACTTTC
TRBV5-1,-,TRBJ2-1,14,many,CASSDRRGYNEQFF,TGCGCCAGCAGCGACCGCAGGGGCTACAATGAGCAGTTCTTC
TRBV20-1,TRBD2,TRBJ2-1,13,many,CSVAPSGRNEQFF,TGCAGTGTCGCGCCTAGCGGGAGAAATGAGCAGTTCTTC
TRBV3-1,-,TRBJ1-2,15,many,CASSQLSRSGDGYTF,TGTGCCAGCAGCCAACTCTCCAGGTCGGGCGATGGCTACACCTTC